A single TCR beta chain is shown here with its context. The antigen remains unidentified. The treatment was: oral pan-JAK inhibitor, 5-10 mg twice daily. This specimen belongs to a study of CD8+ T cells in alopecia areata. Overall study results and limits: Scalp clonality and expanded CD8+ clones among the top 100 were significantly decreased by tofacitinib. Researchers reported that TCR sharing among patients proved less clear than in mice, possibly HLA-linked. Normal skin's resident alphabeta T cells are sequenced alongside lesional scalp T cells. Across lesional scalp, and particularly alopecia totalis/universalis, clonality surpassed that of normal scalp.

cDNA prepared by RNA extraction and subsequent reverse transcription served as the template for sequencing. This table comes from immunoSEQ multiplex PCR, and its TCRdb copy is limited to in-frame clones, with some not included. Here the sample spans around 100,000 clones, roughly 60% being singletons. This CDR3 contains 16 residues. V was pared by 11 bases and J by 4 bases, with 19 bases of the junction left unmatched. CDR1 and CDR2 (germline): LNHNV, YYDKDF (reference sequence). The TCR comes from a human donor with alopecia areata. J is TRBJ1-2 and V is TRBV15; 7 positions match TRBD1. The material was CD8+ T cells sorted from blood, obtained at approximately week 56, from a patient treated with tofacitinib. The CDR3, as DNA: TGTGCCGCTGCCGGTCCTGACAGGGTAGGGGGCTATGGCTACACCTTC. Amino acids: CAAAGPDRVGGYGYTF.